The present TCR beta chain was sequenced within a study of blood T cell repertoires in COVID-19. Study background: Donors in the United States, Italy and Spain gave samples during acute or convalescent COVID-19.

Produced via immunoSEQ multiplex PCR; TCRdb's table is partial and in-frame only. This table has 300,000 or so clones, 85% to 90% appearing once. Sequencing was performed on peripheral blood. This TCR was recovered from a man between 65 and 79 years old with acute or convalescent COVID-19.

CDR3 sequence: CASRSAGEDATQYF. In DNA, the CDR3 is TGTGCCAGCAGATCGGCTGGGGAGGATGCTACGCAGTATTTT. The chain couples TRBV5-8 to TRBJ2-3, with a tentative D call TRBD2 (6 bases). V was pared by 5 bases and J by 8 bases, with 18 bases between. The CDR3 consists of 14 residues. Germline CDR1 reads SGHTS; CDR2 reads YDEGEE.